This TCR beta chain emerged from a study of vaccination and CD4 T cells after COVID-19. The wider study: The convalescent population consisted of six males and four females, two of whom were of Hispanic ethnicity. Control cultures were supplied with a CEFX pool, an HIV-1 Nef pool, or no peptide at all. Study results and limitations: Spike mono-reactivity was evident in 304 of the 307 vaccine-specific clones derived from convalescent patients.

Treatment reported: roughly 11-day PBMC culture with coronavirus spike peptide pools or control peptides (ViraFEST assay). Notes on this clonotype: The antigen is undetermined.

The Oncomine TCR Beta short-read assay was what sequenced the DNA obtained from cultured CD4+ T cells. Extraction of genomic DNA was performed on cultured CD4+ T cells. TCRdb re-analysed the PCR reads in MiXCR, keeping a single row per CDR3 protein. The sample has about 14,000 distinct CDR3 sequences, around 38% seen once. Trimming left V 2 bases short and J 2 bases short, with 13 bases between. CDR3 length: 16 residues. Germline values: CDR1 SGHVS, CDR2 FQNEAQ. The clonotype originates from a human donor who had recovered from COVID-19. Sequenced material: CD4+ T cells from blood, cultured in vitro. V usage is TRBV7-8 and J usage is TRBJ1-3; unclear D gene. CDR3 protein: CASSLSEGLTGNTIYF. CDR3 nucleotides: TGTGCCAGCAGCTTAAGTGAGGGCCTAACTGGAAACACCATATATTTT.